These 20 T cell receptor beta chains came from one sample sequenced in a study of T cells in Graves' hyperthyroidism and ophthalmopathy. Amplified regions were TCR beta CDR3 sequences from RNA transcripts. Researchers ran a first-round RT-PCR on the TCR CDR3 using the HTBI primer set. Each CDR3 protein is one row after TCRdb ran MiXCR on the multiplex PCR reads. The sample records around 300,000 distinct CDR3 sequences, roughly an eighth being singletons. Sequenced: blood. All receptors derive from a middle-aged woman with Graves' hyperthyroidism.

V is TRBV19 and J is TRBJ2-5; D not resolved. CDR1 and CDR2 (germline): LNHDA, SQIVND (reference sequence). The CDR3 consists of 12 residues. V lost 4 bases and J 4 bases, leaving 7 bases between the germline ends. In DNA form, the CDR3 reads TGTGCCAGTAGTACGAATGGAGAGACCCAGTACTTC. Amino acid sequence: CASSTNGETQYF.

This clonotype was picked up many times. The chain recombines TRBV5-1 with TRBJ1-1, with 7 nucleotides matching TRBD1. V was clipped by 1 base and J by 7 bases; unmatched bases: 10. The CDR3 runs to 15 residues. CDR1 is SGHRS, CDR2 YFSETQ, per germline. CDR3 sequence reads: CASSLNRGQQGEAFF. In DNA form, the CDR3 reads TGCGCCAGCAGCTTGAACAGGGGCCAACAGGGTGAAGCTTTCTTT.

This clonotype was detected only a few times. The chain recombines TRBV20-1 with TRBJ2-3; 12 bases are a match to TRBD2. The germline gives CDR1 DFQATT, CDR2 SNEGSKA (reference sequence). J was trimmed by 2 bases and V by 2 bases; bases with no gene match: 5. CDR3 size: 16 residues. The DNA of the CDR3 is TGCAGTGCTAGACCATGGACTAGCGGGGTCACAGATACGCAGTATTTT. Translating gives CSARPWTSGVTDTQYF.

This clonotype was observed a few times. The DNA for the CDR3 is TGTGCCAGTAGTATAGCCCTAGATGGGTCGGAGACCCAGTACTTC. This translates into CASSIALDGSETQYF. The chain couples TRBV19 to TRBJ2-5; D is ambiguous. Trimming left V 1 base short and J 5 bases short, with 14 bases between. CDR3 length: 15 residues. Germline CDR1 and CDR2: LNHDA and SQIVND (reference sequence).

This clonotype came up many times. This sequence joins TRBV3-1 and TRBJ1-2, with D possibly being TRBD1 (5 bases). The CDR3 has 14 residues. V was shortened by 4 bases and J by 6 bases, with 15 bases between the two germline ends. Per germline, CDR1 LGHDT and CDR2 YNNKEL (reference sequence). The CDR3: CASSPYRGTNGYTF. CDR3 in DNA: TGTGCCAGCAGCCCCTATCGGGGGACCAATGGCTACACCTTC.

This chain connects TRBV13 to TRBJ2-5, with 10 nucleotides matching TRBD1. V lost 2 bases, J lost 5 bases, and 8 bases stayed unmatched. The CDR3 is 16 amino acids. CDR1 is PRHDT and CDR2 is FYEKMQ in the germline V gene (reference sequence). The DNA for the CDR3 is TGTGCCAGCAGCTTATCCGAGACAGGGGGCGTTGAGACCCAGTACTTC. It is translated as CASSLSETGGVETQYF.

This clonotype has a handful of counts. One end of the junction is discordant with germline, which a read error may explain. The rearrangement links TRBV7-7 to TRBJ2-2; 10 bases are shared with TRBD2. The CDR3 length is 16 residues. Per the germline V gene, CDR1 is SSHAT and CDR2 is FNYEAQ (reference sequence). The CDR3 DNA is TGTGCTAGCAGCTCCTCTAGCGGGAGAGGGTCCGGGGAGCTGTTTTTT. Translation: CASSSSSGRGSGELFF.

This clonotype has ten or more counts. The gene calls are TRBV5-1 and TRBJ2-7; no clear D. Trimming cost V 0 bases and J 2 bases, with 6 bases left between them. This CDR3 comprises 13 residues. Germline values: CDR1 SGHRS, CDR2 YFSETQ. CDR3 nucleotide sequence: TGCGCCAGCAGCTTGGGGAATACCTACGAGCAGTACTTC. Amino acids: CASSLGNTYEQYF.

This clonotype was recorded at least ten times. The CDR3 region has the DNA TGTGCCAGCAGCCAAAACAGGAACACTGAAGCTTTCTTT. Its translation is CASSQNRNTEAFF. The chain joins TRBV3-1 to TRBJ1-1, with D unresolved. CDR1 LGHDT and CDR2 YNNKEL come from the germline V gene (reference sequence). This CDR3 has 13 residues. Trimming stripped 2 bases from V and 1 base from J, with 5 bases between. Filled out from reference TRBV3-1 and TRBJ1-1, the complete variable domain reads DTAVSQTPKYLVTQMGNDKSIKCEQNLGHDTMYWYKQDSKKFLKIMFSYNNKELIINETVPNRFSPKSPDKAHLNLHINSLELGDSAVYFCASSQNRNTEAFFGQGTRLTVV.

This clonotype was recorded many times. The chain is built from TRBV5-5 and TRBJ1-1; no definite D call. V lost 0 bases to trimming and J lost 10 bases, with 7 bases between them. Germline CDR1 reads SGHKS; CDR2 reads YYEKEE (reference sequence). CDR3 length: 11 amino acids. The CDR3 loop reads CASSLGGRAFF. In DNA, the CDR3 is TGTGCCAGCAGCTTGGGGGGAAGAGCTTTCTTT. Variable domain in full (rest from reference TRBV5-5 and TRBJ1-1): DAGVTQSPTHLIKTRGQQVTLRCSPISGHKSVSWYQQVLGQGPQFIFQYYEKEERGRGNFPDRFSARQFPNYSSELNVNALLLGDSALYLCASSLGGRAFFGQGTRLTVV.

With regard to this clonotype: The junction departs from germline at one end; a sequencing error may be responsible. This chain joins TRBV20-1 and TRBJ2-7; D is possibly TRBD1 (5 bases). This CDR3 has 14 amino acids. Germline V CDR1 and CDR2: DFQATT, SNEGSKA (reference sequence). The CDR3 nucleotides are TGCAGTGCTAGTCGGTCAGGGCCGTCCTCCGAGCAGTACTTC. It specifies CSASRSGPSSEQYF.

This clonotype was counted at least ten times. The V and J genes are TRBV20-1 and TRBJ1-1, with D hard to call. The length of the CDR3 is 12 residues. The V end lost 2 bases, the J end lost 3 bases, and 7 bases lay between the germline ends. Germline values: CDR1 DFQATT, CDR2 SNEGSKA (reference sequence). The CDR3 nucleotides are TGCAGTGCTAGATTTAGGGACACTGAAGCTTTCTTT. This codes for CSARFRDTEAFF.

Many counts were recorded for this clonotype. V and J are TRBV6-1 and TRBJ1-5; D gene uncertain. There are 13 residues in the CDR3. Between the trimmed V and J ends, which lost 5 bases and 6 bases, there was a span of 11 bases. Germline CDR1 reads MNHNS; CDR2 reads SASEGT. CDR3 in amino acids: CASSPQASQPQHF. CDR3 sequence (DNA): TGTGCCAGCAGTCCCCAGGCTTCTCAGCCCCAGCATTTT.

There are many counts of this clonotype. This chain uses TRBV6-6 with TRBJ2-2; 7 bases align to TRBD2. The junction had 3 bases not matched to a gene; V was cut back by 2 bases and J by 0 bases. Germline loops: CDR1 MNHNY, CDR2 SVGAGI (reference sequence). The CDR3 totals 16 residues. Written as DNA, the CDR3 is TGTGCCAGCAGTTACGAGCGGGGATCGAACACCGGGGAGCTGTTTTTT. Translation: CASSYERGSNTGELFF.

This clonotype has at least ten counts. The rearrangement uses TRBV6-5 and TRBJ2-3; D may correspond to TRBD1 or TRBD2 (5 bases each). CDR1 and CDR2 (germline): MNHEY, SVGAGI. V was cut by 2 bases and J by 5 bases, with 14 bases left in between. This CDR3 is 15 amino acids long. The CDR3 nucleotides read TGTGCCAGCAGTTACGGGACCTCTGAACTAGATACGCAGTATTTT. It specifies CASSYGTSELDTQYF.

Many counts were recorded for this clonotype. The chain joins TRBV20-1 to TRBJ1-2, with D perhaps matching TRBD1 (5 bases). This CDR3 region has 13 residues. Per germline, CDR1 DFQATT and CDR2 SNEGSKA (reference sequence). V shed 5 bases and J shed 2 bases, with 12 bases lying between them. The CDR3 spells CSAPEGPNYGYTF. The DNA for the CDR3 is TGCAGTGCTCCGGAGGGACCGAACTATGGCTACACCTTC.

This clonotype was counted many times. The genes are TRBV12-3 or TRBV12-4 and TRBJ1-1; D gene uncertain. The CDR3 consists of 11 residues. Deletions cut 4 bases from V and 3 bases from J, with 3 bases between. The CDR3 DNA reads TGTGCCAGCAGTTATTACACTGAAGCTTTCTTT. Encoded protein: CASSYYTEAFF.

This clonotype was counted a few times. The conserved closing phenylalanine or tryptophan is absent in this CDR3, likely reflecting a read error. The J gene is TRBJ2-7, the V gene TRBV7-8, with D perhaps matching TRBD1 (6 bases). There are 17 residues in the CDR3. Trimming shortened V by 4 bases and J by 2 bases, and 21 bases separated the two germline ends. The germline CDR1 and CDR2 sequences are SGHVS and FQNEAQ. CDR3: CASSSRTAGAGAYEQYL. DNA of the CDR3: TGTGCCAGCAGCTCACGGACAGCCGGAGCAGGGGCCTACGAGCAGTACCTC.

This clonotype has at least ten counts. This chain joins TRBV15 and TRBJ1-5; 9 bases are shared with TRBD1. CDR3 length: 14 amino acids. Germline V gives CDR1 LNHNV, CDR2 YYDKDF (reference sequence). J lost 4 bases, V lost 8 bases, and 6 bases had no gene match. In DNA form, the CDR3 reads TGTGCCACCCAGGGACAGGGAGGTAATCAGCCCCAGCATTTT. Its protein product is CATQGQGGNQPQHF.

This clonotype was observed a handful of times. The genes are TRBV28 and TRBJ2-1; D is possibly TRBD1 (6 bases). The germline V gene encodes CDR1 MDHEN and CDR2 SYDVKM. Deletions cut 10 bases from V and 10 bases from J, with 17 bases between. The CDR3 loop spans 12 amino acids. The CDR3 bases are TGTGCCACCCAGTCGAGGGGGATGGAGCAGTTCTTC. It specifies CATQSRGMEQFF.